The present T cell receptor beta chain was sequenced within a study of T cells in Graves' hyperthyroidism and ophthalmopathy. CDR1 SGHRS and CDR2 YFSETQ come from the germline V gene. V lost 0 bases and J 5 bases, leaving 8 bases between the germline ends. There are 13 residues in the CDR3. This clonotype was observed at least ten times. Its antigen is unidentified. Study-wide findings and caveats: Appearing also in blood were most of the thyroid clonotypes expanded above 0.001.

Fresh peripheral blood, roughly 9.3 ml, was the source of the PBMCs. From RNA transcripts, TCR beta CDR3 regions were amplified. Carried out on the TCR CDR3, a first-round RT-PCR used the HTBI primer set. Using its own MiXCR run on the multiplex PCR reads, TCRdb lists one record per CDR3 protein. Here the sample spans about 52,000 distinct CDR3 sequences, less than 60% being singletons. Input material: blood. The sequence was collected from a woman between 50 and 59 years old with Graves' ophthalmopathy. This chain links TRBV5-1 with TRBJ2-5, with a weak D call TRBD2 (5 bases). The CDR3 loop reads CASSLELVETQYF. Here the CDR3 DNA reads TGCGCCAGCAGCTTGGAACTAGTGGAGACCCAGTACTTC.